The 5 T cell receptor beta chains given below trace back to one sample, sequenced in a study of cytomegalovirus exposure and HLA in healthy donors. The PCR employed 60 Vbeta primers together with 13 Jbeta primers. The method was immunoSEQ multiplex PCR; TCRdb's version includes in-frame clones alone and lacks a portion of them. The sample records 120,000 or so clones, about 80% being singletons. Specimen: PBMCs. These receptors came from a woman between 45 and 65 years old in good health and CMV-seropositive.

V gene TRBV7-8 combines with J gene TRBJ1-2; the match to TRBD1 covers 12 bases. The CDR3 runs to 15 residues. V lost 2 bases, J lost 7 bases, and 5 bases stayed unmatched. Germline CDR1 and CDR2: SGHVS and FQNEAQ. The CDR3 loop is CASSLPGTGGFGYTF. CDR3 nucleotide sequence: TGTGCCAGCAGCTTACCCGGGACAGGGGGCTTTGGCTACACCTTC. Full variable domain (rest looked up from reference TRBV7-8 and TRBJ1-2): GAGVSQSPRYKVAKRGQDVALRCDPISGHVSLFWYQQALGQGPEFLTYFQNEAQLDKSGLPSDRFFAERPEGSVSTLKIQRTQQEDSAVYLCASSLPGTGGFGYTFGSGTRLTVV.

A note on this clone: An end of the junction does not agree with germline; a read error may underlie this. The chain is built from TRBV7-9 and TRBJ1-2; D is ambiguous. The germline CDR1 and CDR2 sequences are SEHNR and FQNEAQ (reference sequence). CDR3 length equals 12 residues. The DNA of the CDR3 is TGTGCCAGCAGCTTAGTAGTTTCAGAGAGGTGGTTC. Its translation: CASSLVVSERWF.

In this sample, this clone turned up once. The V gene is TRBV21-1, the J gene TRBJ2-7; the table's D call, TRBD2, was not checked against the DNA. TRBV21-1 is annotated as a pseudogene. This CDR3 comprises 11 residues. The CDR3 nucleotides are TGTGCCAGCAGCAACCCGGACGAGCAGTACTTC. Its protein is CASSNPDEQYF.

This clone was seen once. The chain combines TRBV19 with TRBJ1-5; D is possibly TRBD1 (5 bases). The V gene's germline CDR1 is LNHDA and CDR2 SQIVND (reference sequence). The V end lost 3 bases, the J end lost 2 bases, and 14 bases lay between the germline ends. The CDR3 has 16 amino acids. CDR3 amino acids: CASSIPGGRGNQPQHF. The CDR3 nucleotides read TGTGCCAGTAGTATCCCGGGGGGGAGGGGCAATCAGCCCCAGCATTTT.

The chain links TRBV9 to TRBJ2-5; TRBD2 might be the D (6 bases). CDR1 and CDR2 (germline): SGDLS, YYNGEE. The V end was cut by 0 bases, the J end by 7 bases, with 10 bases between. The CDR3 totals 13 residues. In nucleotides, the CDR3 is TGTGCCAGCAGCGTAGCGGGAGAGGGGACCCAGTACTTC. This sequence encodes CASSVAGEGTQYF.